These T cell receptor beta chains were read from a single sample in a study of T cells in Graves' hyperthyroidism and ophthalmopathy. TCRdb reprocessed the multiplex PCR reads via MiXCR and lists one record per CDR3 protein. The data show about 270,000 distinct CDR3 sequences, about 20% seen once. The sample was blood. These receptors came from a man aged 25 to 45 with Graves' ophthalmopathy. The CDR3 runs from the conserved cysteine through the conserved F or W. The D gene is left open where the match is weak. Not all rows give a size; the values are once, few, many and, for expanded clones, a class.

TRBV27	few	.	TRBJ2-1	CASSLSSKNNEQFF	TGTGCCAGCAGTTTATCGTCTAAAAACAATGAGCAGTTCTTC
TRBV2	.	.	TRBJ1-3	CASSEGTPSGNTIYF	TGTGCCAGCAGTGAGGGGACGCCTTCTGGAAACACCATATATTTT
TRBV2	.	.	TRBJ2-3	CASSAIVHTTQYF	TGTGCCAGCAGTGCAATTGTCCATACTACGCAGTATTTT
TRBV28	many	.	TRBJ2-3	CASLTSAREVGTDTQYF	TGTGCCAGCCTCACCTCCGCCAGGGAAGTTGGCACAGATACGCAGTATTTT
TRBV7-9	many	TRBD1	TRBJ2-3	CASSRDRLDTQYF	TGTGCCAGCAGCCGGGACAGGTTGGATACGCAGTATTTT
TRBV11-2	many	.	TRBJ1-4	CASSFRTPVDEKLFF	TGTGCCAGCAGCTTTCGGACACCCGTTGATGAAAAACTGTTTTTT
TRBV6-2/TRBV6-3	.	.	TRBJ2-2	CASSRGPYEVGELFF	TGTGCCAGCAGCCGAGGACCTTATGAGGTCGGGGAGCTGTTTTTT
TRBV5-5	.	.	TRBJ1-3	CASSPATGSGNTIYF	TGTGCCAGCAGCCCGGCTACAGGTTCTGGAAACACCATATATTTT
TRBV5-5	.	.	TRBJ1-1	CASSVTPLNTEAFF	TGTGCCAGCAGCGTGACACCACTGAACACTGAAGCTTTCTTT
TRBV3-1	few	.	TRBJ1-2	CASSKQTRGYGYTF	TGTGCCAGCAGCAAACAGACCAGGGGCTATGGCTACACCTTC
TRBV9	.	TRBD2	TRBJ2-7	CASSHQRDSYEQYF	TGCGCCAGCAGCCATCAGCGGGACTCCTACGAGCAGTACTTC
TRBV20-1	few	.	TRBJ2-1	CSARAPIASSYNEQFF	TGCAGTGCTAGAGCCCCCATAGCGAGCTCCTACAATGAGCAGTTCTTC
TRBV7-9	.	.	TRBJ1-4	CASLSTSHEKLFF	TGTGCCAGCCTCTCTACCTCCCATGAAAAACTGTTTTTT
TRBV7-9	.	TRBD2	TRBJ2-3	CASSFVSREGLRTQYF	TGTGCCAGCAGCTTCGTTTCACGGGAGGGCCTCAGGACGCAGTATTTT
TRBV2	many	.	TRBJ2-3	CASSEDWAGLADTQYF	TGTGCCAGCAGTGAAGATTGGGCAGGGTTGGCAGATACGCAGTATTTT
TRBV7-2	many	.	TRBJ1-1	CASSLRQVIMNTEAFF	TGTGCCAGCAGCTTACGACAGGTAATCATGAACACTGAAGCTTTCTTT
TRBV6-1	.	TRBD1	TRBJ1-2	CASMKGAGDVVTF	TGTGCCAGCATGAAGGGGGCGGGAGATGTAGTCACCTTC
TRBV10-1	.	.	TRBJ2-2	CASSESGARVDTGELFF	TGCGCCAGCAGTGAGTCGGGGGCCAGGGTAGACACCGGGGAGCTGTTTTTT
TRBV18	.	TRBD2	TRBJ2-5	CASSPLLAVKETQYF	TGTGCCAGCTCACCACTACTAGCGGTGAAAGAGACCCAGTACTTC
TRBV19	.	TRBD1	TRBJ1-1	CASSTDRGTEAFF	TGTGCCAGTAGTACGGACAGGGGCACTGAAGCTTTCTTT
TRBV6-1	few	.	TRBJ1-2	CASSEGGTTRSYTF	TGTGCCAGCAGTGAAGGGGGGACCACTAGAAGCTACACCTTC
TRBV19	.	.	TRBJ1-5	CASKSQQNNQPQHF	TGTGCCAGTAAGTCGCAACAGAACAATCAGCCCCAGCATTTT